Listed below are T cell receptor beta chains from one sample, sequenced in a study of blood T cell repertoires in COVID-19. Libraries were prepared by immunoSEQ multiplex PCR; TCRdb keeps only in-frame clonotypes and omits some of them. The sample lists roughly 99,000 clones; 89% were seen once. Material for sequencing was peripheral blood. Receptors were obtained from a man aged 35-49 years with active or convalescent COVID-19. Each CDR3 is given with its conserved first and last residue. Fields, in order: V gene, J gene, D gene, clone size, CDR3 protein, CDR3 DNA. A D gene is named only where the DNA matches it firmly. Clone sizes are given selectively: once, few, many, or a class where the clone is expanded.

TRBV11-2	TRBJ2-7	.	.	CASSSGMGGQYF	TGTGCCAGCAGCTCCGGGATGGGGGGGCAGTACTTC
TRBV27	TRBJ1-1	.	.	CASSLSLTGTEAFF	TGTGCCAGCAGTTTATCGCTAACCGGCACTGAAGCTTTCTTT
TRBV6-1	TRBJ2-2	TRBD2	.	CASSERLAGNTGELFF	TGTGCCAGCAGTGAACGACTAGCGGGGAACACCGGGGAGCTGTTTTTT
TRBV19	TRBJ1-5	.	few	CASSPTPWQPQHF	TGTGCCAGTAGTCCGACTCCCTGGCAGCCCCAGCATTTT
TRBV27	TRBJ1-1	.	.	CASSLFGIRGGTEAFF	TGTGCCAGCAGTTTATTCGGTATCCGGGGTGGGACTGAAGCTTTCTTT
TRBV28	TRBJ1-2	TRBD1	.	CASSSRDRDF	TGTGCCAGCAGTTCCCGGGACAGGGACTTC
TRBV9	TRBJ1-2	.	.	CASSPSWGGSGYTF	TGTGCCAGCAGCCCTAGTTGGGGGGGAAGCGGCTACACCTTC
TRBV28	TRBJ2-7	.	.	CASRGGAPPYEQYF	TGTGCCAGCAGGGGGGGGGCCCCCCCTTACGAGCAGTACTTC
TRBV28	TRBJ1-2	.	few	CASGRGNYGYTF	TGTGCCAGCGGTAGGGGGAACTATGGCTACACCTTC
TRBV4-3	TRBJ2-5	TRBD2	.	CASSHPRLAGANRLKETQYF	TGCGCCAGCAGCCATCCGAGACTAGCGGGAGCTAATCGGTTAAAAGAGACCCAGTACTTC
TRBV27	TRBJ1-6	TRBD1	.	CASSPNPGQGHNSPLHF	TGTGCCAGCAGTCCCAACCCGGGACAGGGACATAATTCACCCCTCCACTTT
TRBV10-2	TRBJ1-2	.	once	CASRPSGGATGYTF	TGCGCCAGCCGGCCCTCGGGGGGCGCGACTGGCTACACCTTC
TRBV15	TRBJ1-2	TRBD1	.	CATSRAWPGQGNHGYTF	TGTGCCACCAGCAGAGCGTGGCCGGGACAGGGGAATCACGGCTACACCTTC
TRBV9	TRBJ2-4	TRBD2	.	CASSVGGSGAIQYF	TGTGCCAGCAGCGTAGGCGGGAGCGGGGCCATTCAGTACTTC
TRBV19	TRBJ2-7	.	.	CASSYSLTYEQYF	TGTGCCAGTAGTTACAGTCTGACCTACGAGCAGTACTTC
TRBV7-2	TRBJ2-1	TRBD2	.	CASSLAHLAGLGEQFF	TGTGCCAGCAGCTTAGCGCATCTAGCGGGATTAGGGGAGCAGTTCTTC
TRBV27	TRBJ1-1	.	once	CASSRGTMNTEAFF	TGTGCCAGCAGTAGGGGGACCATGAACACTGAAGCTTTCTTT
TRBV30	TRBJ1-5	TRBD1	once	CAWSPGTGGNQPQHF	TGTGCCTGGAGCCCAGGGACAGGGGGGAATCAGCCCCAGCATTTT
TRBV19	TRBJ2-1	TRBD2	.	CASSLVAGERYEQFF	TGTGCCAGTAGTTTGGTAGCGGGAGAGAGGTATGAGCAGTTCTTC
TRBV6-2/TRBV6-3	TRBJ2-1	.	.	CASSYRGSEQFF	TGTGCCAGCAGTTACAGGGGGAGTGAGCAGTTCTTC
TRBV5-1	TRBJ2-2	TRBD1	.	CASSSGTAANTGELFF	TGCGCCAGCAGCTCCGGGACAGCGGCGAACACCGGGGAGCTGTTTTTT
TRBV19	TRBJ1-2	TRBD1	.	CASRPGTGGMFYGYTF	TGTGCCAGTAGGCCCGGGACAGGGGGCATGTTCTATGGCTACACCTTC
TRBV15	TRBJ1-6	.	.	CATSRVNRADSPLHF	TGTGCCACCAGCAGAGTTAACAGGGCGGATTCACCCCTCCACTTT
TRBV27	TRBJ1-1	.	once	CASSPGLQNTEAFF	TGTGCCAGCAGCCCGGGACTCCAGAACACTGAAGCTTTCTTT
TRBV27	TRBJ1-1	.	.	CASKHLNTEAFF	TGTGCCAGCAAACACCTGAACACTGAAGCTTTCTTT
TRBV19	TRBJ2-6	.	.	CATKLDSYSGANVLTF	TGTGCCACCAAGCTCGACAGCTACTCTGGGGCCAACGTCCTGACTTTC
TRBV7-8	TRBJ1-2	.	.	CASSLGLGTHYGYTF	TGTGCCAGCAGCTTAGGGTTAGGGACACACTATGGCTACACCTTC
TRBV18	TRBJ2-6	.	.	CASSEQGAGANVLTF	TGTGCCAGCTCAGAACAGGGCGCTGGGGCCAACGTCCTGACTTTC
TRBV6-5	TRBJ1-2	.	.	CASSYSGYGYTF	TGTGCCAGCAGTTATTCGGGTTATGGCTACACCTTC
TRBV5-1	TRBJ2-7	TRBD1	.	CASSLSVGGNWEYEQYF	TGCGCCAGCAGCTTGAGTGTAGGGGGCAATTGGGAATACGAGCAGTACTTC
TRBV4-1	TRBJ2-1	TRBD2	.	CASSSLAGNNEQFF	TGCGCCAGCAGCTCACTAGCGGGAAACAATGAGCAGTTCTTC
TRBV19	TRBJ2-4	.	.	CASSIPGAKNIQYF	TGTGCCAGTAGTATCCCCGGGGCCAAAAACATTCAGTACTTC
TRBV28	TRBJ2-3	.	.	CASGGSFTDTQYF	TGTGCCAGCGGGGGCAGCTTCACAGATACGCAGTATTTT
TRBV19	TRBJ2-1	TRBD1	.	CASSMSGQVPNEQFF	TGTGCCAGTAGTATGTCGGGACAGGTCCCCAATGAGCAGTTCTTC
TRBV28	TRBJ2-1	.	.	CASSFTSFVDEQFF	TGTGCCAGCAGTTTTACTAGTTTCGTAGATGAGCAGTTCTTC
TRBV28	TRBJ1-1	TRBD1	few	CASSPPGTGSNTEAFF	TGTGCCAGCAGCCCGCCCGGGACAGGGAGCAACACTGAAGCTTTCTTT
TRBV6-2/TRBV6-3	TRBJ2-5	TRBD1	.	CASSSPGGFETQYF	TGTGCCAGCAGTTCCCCAGGGGGCTTTGAGACCCAGTACTTC
TRBV10-3	TRBJ2-1	.	.	CAISESVGDSYNEQFF	TGTGCCATCAGTGAGTCTGTCGGAGACTCCTACAATGAGCAGTTCTTC
TRBV18	TRBJ1-2	.	.	CASSTPKWGEYGYTF	TGTGCCAGCTCGACCCCTAAATGGGGAGAGTATGGCTACACCTTC
TRBV7-2	TRBJ2-1	TRBD2	.	CASSSLAGGPYEQFF	TGTGCCAGCAGCTCACTAGCGGGAGGGCCGTATGAGCAGTTCTTC
TRBV19	TRBJ2-2	.	.	CASSMISGSNTGELFF	TGTGCCAGTAGTATGATCAGCGGGTCGAACACCGGGGAGCTGTTTTTT